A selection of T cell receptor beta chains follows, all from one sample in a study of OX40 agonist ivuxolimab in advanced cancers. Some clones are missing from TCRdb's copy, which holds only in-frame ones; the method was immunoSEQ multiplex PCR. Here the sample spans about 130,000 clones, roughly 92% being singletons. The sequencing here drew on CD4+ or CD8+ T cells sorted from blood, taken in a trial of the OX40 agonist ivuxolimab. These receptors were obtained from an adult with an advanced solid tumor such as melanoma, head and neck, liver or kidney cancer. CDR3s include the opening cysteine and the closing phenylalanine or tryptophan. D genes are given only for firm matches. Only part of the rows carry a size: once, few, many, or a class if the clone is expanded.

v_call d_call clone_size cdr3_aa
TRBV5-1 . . CASRLGPSTDTQYF
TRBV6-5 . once CASSYWGENTEAFF
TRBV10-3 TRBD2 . CAISEASGRAGYEQYF
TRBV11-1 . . CASSPRQDLGRTQYF
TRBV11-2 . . CASSWTDSNQPQHF
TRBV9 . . CASSTWGNEQFF
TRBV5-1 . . CASSYWTAYGYTF
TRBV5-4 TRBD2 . CASSRGLAGGLSTDTQYF
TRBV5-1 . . CASSRGPDSGANVLTF
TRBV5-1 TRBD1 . CASSLEGAKQPQHF
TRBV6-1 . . CASSETRGEAFF
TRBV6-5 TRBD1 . CASSSRDRDANYGYTF
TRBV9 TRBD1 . CASSVNRGYATNEKLFF
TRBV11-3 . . CASSLGLDYGYTF
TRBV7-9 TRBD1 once CASSLEPGQGLYGYTF
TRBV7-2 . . CASSLNRGRHGYTF
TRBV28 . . CASSPSGGVYNEQFF
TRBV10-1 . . CASSTDPTHMNTEAFF
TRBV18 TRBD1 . CASSPMIRTGAEDEQFF
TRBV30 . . CAWIRAPNSPLHF
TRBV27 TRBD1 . CASSPGTGPYEQYF
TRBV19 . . CASSLWGEEPYGYTF
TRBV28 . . CASLIAGADKGYTF
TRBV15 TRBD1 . CATSRDQGDRFHF
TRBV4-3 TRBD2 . CASSQDLAGGPDTQYF
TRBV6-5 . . CASSLFSEREGEFF
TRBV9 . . CASRKITGFTEAFF
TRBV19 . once CASSIQTGQRWDEQYF
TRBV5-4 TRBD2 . CASSLGGLAGSYEQYF
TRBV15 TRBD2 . CATRVLAGVNEQFF
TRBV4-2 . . CASSQDLGFSGNTIYF
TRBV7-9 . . CASSAHGTSSGANVLTF
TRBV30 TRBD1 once CAWSGRTGGAKNIQYF
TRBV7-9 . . CASSRGVSNQPQHF
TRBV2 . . CASSDPRSYNEQFF
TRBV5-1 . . CASSLGGPRGYEQYF
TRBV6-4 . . CASSRQWGETQYF
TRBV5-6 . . CASRSSGVTKGYGYTF
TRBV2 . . CASERQVAEGYTF
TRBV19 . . CASSFGLQETQYF
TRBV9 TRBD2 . CASSVLSSGSGYNEQFF
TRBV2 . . CASSEDGRPGGEKLFF
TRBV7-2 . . CASSLVHDGARGYTF
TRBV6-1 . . CASSEFPGTTRAFF
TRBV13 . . CASSPRDQGGNTIYF
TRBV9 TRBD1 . CASSRGQGNEQYF
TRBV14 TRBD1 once CTSSLGQAVGYEQYF
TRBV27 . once CASSFRGHEAFF
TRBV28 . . CASSRSGEQPQHF